Listed here are 21 T cell receptor beta chains from one sample, sequenced in a study of immune evolution from preneoplasia to lung adenocarcinoma. The assay was immunoSEQ multiplex PCR, and TCRdb's table has in-frame clones only and misses some. The table lists under 15,000 clones, about 85% of them singletons, with around 2.9% in the top ten. The sample consisted of FFPE lung adenocarcinoma in situ tissue. The source is an older donor with lung adenocarcinoma.

The J gene is TRBJ1-1, the V gene TRBV7-9, with TRBD1 matching 9 bases. The V gene end was trimmed by 5 bases and the J gene end by 7 bases; junction bases not matched to a gene: 11. This CDR3 region has 15 residues. Germline V CDR1 and CDR2: SEHNR, FQNEAQ (reference sequence). The CDR3 loop reads CASSIRQGEVDEAFF. CDR3 sequence (DNA): TGTGCCAGCAGCATACGACAGGGGGAAGTTGATGAAGCTTTCTTT.

The V gene is TRBV7-3, the J gene TRBJ2-3, with TRBD1 matching 9 bases. The V segment lost 5 bases and the J segment 5 bases; nucleotides outside the gene matches: 5. Germline CDR1 and CDR2: SGHTA and FQGTGA. There are 14 residues in the CDR3. As DNA, the CDR3 is TGTGCCAGCAGCCCACAGGGGGCTGTAGATACGCAGTATTTT. Residues: CASSPQGAVDTQYF.

The chain recombines TRBV7-9 with TRBJ2-3; no reliable D call. CDR1 and CDR2 from the germline V gene are SEHNR and FQNEAQ (reference sequence). V lost 5 bases, J lost 6 bases, and 15 bases lay in between. The CDR3 is 14 residues long. The CDR3 DNA sequence: TGTGCCAGCAGCACAGACATAAGCCAGGATACGCAGTATTTT. Protein: CASSTDISQDTQYF.

The chain joins TRBV28 to TRBJ2-7, with TRBD2 matching over 7 bases. The V gene's germline CDR1 is MDHEN and CDR2 SYDVKM. The CDR3 loop spans 16 amino acids. The junction had 9 bases not matched to a gene; V was cut back by 4 bases and J by 0 bases. CDR3 sequence reads: CASSSILAPYSYEQYF. The CDR3 bases are TGTGCCAGCAGTTCAATACTAGCGCCGTACTCCTACGAGCAGTACTTC.

In this sample, this clone turned up once. This chain uses TRBV10-3 with TRBJ2-2; 9 bases align to TRBD2. The CDR3 loop spans 13 amino acids. Trimming cost V 11 bases and J 6 bases; bases outside gene matches: 7. Germline V gives CDR1 ENHRY, CDR2 SYGVKD. The CDR3, as DNA: TGTGCCGTTCAGACTAGCGGATCCGGGGAGCTGTTTTTT. The encoded protein is CAVQTSGSGELFF.

The chain combines TRBV4-1 with TRBJ1-4; tentatively, D is TRBD1 (5 bases). Trimming shortened V by 2 bases and J by 14 bases, and 15 bases separated the two germline ends. The V gene's germline CDR1 is MGHRA and CDR2 YSYEKL. The CDR3 runs 13 residues. The CDR3 DNA reads TGCGCCAGCAGCCAACCCACGGGGGGTGCTCTGTTTTTT. Residues: CASSQPTGGALFF.

The chain joins TRBV7-9 to TRBJ2-5; unclear D gene. Germline values: CDR1 SEHNR, CDR2 FQNEAQ (reference sequence). Trimming removed 3 bases at V and 1 base at J, with 9 bases between. The CDR3 has 14 amino acids. The CDR3 nucleotides read TGTGCCAGCAGCTTTCTCCAGCCCCAAGAGACCCAGTACTTC. Protein: CASSFLQPQETQYF. The variable domain in full, completed from reference TRBV7-9 and TRBJ2-5, reads DTGVSQNPRHKITKRGQNVTFRCDPISEHNRLYWYRQTLGQGPEFLTYFQNEAQLEKSRLLSDRFSAERPKGSFSTLEIQRTEQGDSAMYLCASSFLQPQETQYFGPGTRLLVL.

The chain uses TRBV5-1 and TRBJ2-2; TRBD1 matches at 9 bases. J lost 6 bases, V lost 4 bases, and 10 bases had no gene match. In germline, CDR1 is SGHRS, CDR2 YFSETQ. This CDR3 spans 16 amino acids. CDR3 coding DNA: TGCGCCAGCAGCCAATACTGGACAGGGGTCGCCGGGGAGCTGTTTTTT. As protein: CASSQYWTGVAGELFF.

This chain uses TRBV5-6 with TRBJ2-7; no firm D call. Trimming took 1 base from V and 3 from J, leaving 5 bases between them. Germline V gene data show CDR1 as SGHDT and CDR2 as YYEEEE. CDR3 length: 12 amino acids. The CDR3 loop is CASSLLDYEQYF. CDR3 sequence (DNA): TGTGCCAGCAGCTTGTTGGACTACGAGCAGTACTTC.

This clone was seen only once. The V call is TRBV7-8, the J call TRBJ2-1; 8 nucleotides agree with TRBD2. V lost 3 bases, J lost 1 base, and 8 bases stayed unmatched. This CDR3 contains 17 residues. Germline V gene lookup returns CDR1 SGHVS and CDR2 FQNEAQ. The CDR3: CASSFATSVGSYNEQFF. The CDR3 coding sequence is TGTGCCAGCAGCTTCGCGACTAGCGTTGGTTCCTACAATGAGCAGTTCTTC.

The V gene is TRBV2, the J gene TRBJ1-5; 7 bases fit TRBD1. Germline lookup yields CDR1 SNHLY and CDR2 FYNNEI. This CDR3 is built from 15 residues. V lost 6 bases and J lost 2; bases outside the gene matches: 7. CDR3 DNA: TGTGCCAGCAGCGAACAGGGGTCCGGCAATCAGCCCCAGCATTTT. Its translation: CASSEQGSGNQPQHF.

This clone was seen a single time. V usage is TRBV10-3 and J usage is TRBJ2-1, with TRBD2 matching 16 bases. Germline V CDR1 and CDR2: ENHRY, SYGVKD. Germline trimming cut 0 bases from V and 10 bases from J; bases unmatched to any gene: 9. The CDR3 totals 18 residues. The CDR3 region has the DNA TGTGCCATCAGTGAGTCCTCGGTGGGACTAGCGGGAGGGGAGGAGCAGTTCTTC. Translation gives CAISESSVGLAGGEEQFF.

The chain uses TRBV2 and TRBJ2-3; D is perhaps TRBD1 (5 bases). The germline CDR1 and CDR2 sequences are SNHLY and FYNNEI. The CDR3 sequence is 14 residues long. V was pared by 5 bases and J by 0 bases, with 9 bases between. CDR3 sequence reads: CASSHDRSTDTQYF. DNA for the CDR3: TGTGCCAGCAGTCACGACAGAAGCACAGATACGCAGTATTTT.

The chain has TRBV29-1 and TRBJ2-7, with TRBD2 matching 9 bases. Germline V gene lookup returns CDR1 SQVTM and CDR2 ANQGSEA. V lost 7 bases and J lost 4; bases outside the gene matches: 11. CDR3 length: 14 amino acids. In DNA form, the CDR3 reads TGCAGCGCCCGGGGAGGGACTAGCAGATACGAGCAGTACTTC. This gives the protein CSARGGTSRYEQYF.

The chain employs TRBV7-8 and TRBJ2-7; D perhaps matches TRBD2 (6 bases). CDR3 length: 16 amino acids. Germline CDR1 is SGHVS and CDR2 is FQNEAQ. Trimming stripped 4 bases from V and 0 bases from J, with 16 bases between. The CDR3 bases are TGTGCCAGCAGCTCAAGAGCGGGCTTATCCTCCTACGAGCAGTACTTC. Its protein product is CASSSRAGLSSYEQYF. Full variable domain (outside the CDR3, taken from reference TRBV7-8 and TRBJ2-7): GAGVSQSPRYKVAKRGQDVALRCDPISGHVSLFWYQQALGQGPEFLTYFQNEAQLDKSGLPSDRFFAERPEGSVSTLKIQRTQQEDSAVYLCASSSRAGLSSYEQYFGPGTRLTVT.

This clone was recorded only once. The chain combines TRBV27 with TRBJ2-1, with 7 bases matching TRBD2. This CDR3 has 15 amino acids. Germline loops: CDR1 MNHEY, CDR2 SMNVEV (reference sequence). With V trimmed by 2 bases and J by 8 bases, 9 bases remained unmatched. The CDR3 DNA reads as TGTGCCAGCAGTTTAAGGGAGGGGATTGCGGATGAGCAGTTCTTC. Translated, it gives CASSLREGIADEQFF.

V gene TRBV18 combines with J gene TRBJ2-1; D may be TRBD1 (6 bases). The germline V and J ends were trimmed by 6 bases and 0 bases, with 12 bases remaining between them. CDR1 is KGHSH and CDR2 is LQKENI in the germline V gene. The CDR3 runs to 15 residues. The CDR3 coding sequence is TGTGCCAGCTCCCTCGACAGGAGCTCCTACAATGAGCAGTTCTTC. Residues: CASSLDRSSYNEQFF.

The rearrangement links TRBV21-1 to TRBJ2-4; the DNA was not used to check the table's D call, TRBD2. TRBV21-1 is a recognized pseudogene. The CDR3 loop spans 16 amino acids. The CDR3 reads CAIRTSGILAKNIQYF. CDR3 DNA sequence: TGTGCCATCCGGACTAGCGGGATCCTAGCCAAAAACATTCAGTACTTC.

This chain connects TRBV11-1 to TRBJ1-2; no definite D call. The CDR3 runs to 15 residues. Trimming took 5 bases from V and 0 from J, leaving 13 bases between them. Germline loops: CDR1 SGHAT, CDR2 FQDESV (reference sequence). The CDR3 reads CASSPSIDTNYGYTF. Written as DNA, the CDR3 is TGTGCCAGCAGCCCTTCCATTGACACTAACTATGGCTACACCTTC.

This sequence joins TRBV19 and TRBJ1-5, with TRBD1 matching over 7 bases. The CDR3 contains 14 residues. V shed 5 bases and J 3 bases; nucleotides not matched to a gene: 4. Germline CDR1 reads LNHDA; CDR2 reads SQIVND (reference sequence). CDR3 in DNA: TGTGCCAGTAGTTACAGGGGCGTCAATCAGCCCCAGCATTTT. Translating it yields CASSYRGVNQPQHF.

The chain combines TRBV5-4 with TRBJ2-1; D call uncertain. V was trimmed by 0 bases and J by 7 bases, leaving 11 bases between them. Germline V gives CDR1 SGHNT, CDR2 YYREEE (reference sequence). The CDR3 is 14 residues long. The CDR3 spells CASSLVSDLNEQFF. For the CDR3, the DNA is TGTGCCAGCAGCTTGGTGTCGGATTTGAATGAGCAGTTCTTC.